This T cell receptor beta chain originates from a study of Ad26.COV2.S vaccination and SARS-CoV-2 variants. Study-wide background: Ad26.COV2.S was injected intramuscularly once or twice, 56 days apart. Whole-study results and caveats: There was reportedly substantial breadth in spike-specific CD8+ and CD4+ T cell responses after vaccination. Non-spike TCR breadth showed similarity between vaccine and placebo recipients.

Regarding treatment: 19 received Ad26.COV2.S at low or high dose, single or two shots; about 5 received placebo; per-sample allocation not given. Sampling was performed 63 days after the first vaccine or placebo injection. At a Boston site, the person donating was an adult of 18-55 years. Per germline, CDR1 SGHVS and CDR2 FNYEAQ. Between the trimmed V and J ends, which lost 1 base and 8 bases, there was a span of 12 bases. The CDR3 loop spans 14 amino acids. A remark on this clone: No antigen is known for it.

Profiled with immunoSEQ multiplex PCR; TCRdb holds only in-frame clones, not every one. The table lists roughly 410,000 clones, under 90% of them singletons, with about 7.1% in the top ten. The receptor comes from a person between 18 and 65 years old who received the Ad26.COV2.S COVID-19 vaccine or a placebo. This sample comprised peripheral blood, obtained in a trial of Ad26.COV2.S vaccine versus placebo. The chain is built from TRBV7-6 and TRBJ2-1, with D possibly matching TRBD2 (5 bases). The CDR3 reads CASSLGLEGDEQFF. The CDR3, as DNA: TGTGCCAGCAGCTTAGGGCTCGAGGGCGATGAGCAGTTCTTC.